These 29 T cell receptor beta chains originate from one sample sequenced in a study of cytomegalovirus exposure and HLA in healthy donors. PCR primers comprised 60 Vbeta and 13 Jbeta primers. Profiling relied on immunoSEQ multiplex PCR, and the TCRdb table lists in-frame clones only, not all of them. The sample yields some 110,000 clones, roughly 78% seen once. Sequences were obtained from PBMCs. The receptor source for this set is a woman between 40 and 50 years old in good health and CMV-seronegative.

The genes are TRBV5-1 and TRBJ2-1; D perhaps matches TRBD2 (6 bases). CDR1 and CDR2 (germline): SGHRS, YFSETQ. The CDR3 contains 15 residues. With 4 bases removed from V and 5 bases from J, the gap between germline ends came to 16 bases. The CDR3 nucleotides are TGCGCCAGCAGCCCGACGGTGGGGGGTAACAATGAGCAGTTCTTC. This codes for CASSPTVGGNNEQFF.

The genes are TRBV11-1 and TRBJ2-5; the match to TRBD1 covers 8 bases. CDR3 length: 14 amino acids. V dropped 3 bases and J dropped 7; count of bases not matched to a gene: 7. Germline CDR1 and CDR2: SGHAT and FQDESV (reference sequence). CDR3 bases: TGTGCCAGCAGCTTGGACAGGGCATCAGGGACCCAGTACTTC. It yields the protein CASSLDRASGTQYF.

This clone was counted between two and nine times. This rearrangement joins TRBV6-1 to TRBJ1-1; D is possibly TRBD1 (6 bases). CDR3 length: 13 amino acids. V was shortened by 3 bases and J by 8 bases, with 13 bases between the two germline ends. Germline assignment: CDR1 MNHNS and CDR2 SASEGT. The CDR3 reads CASSDWDKGEAFF. CDR3 nucleotides: TGTGCCAGCAGTGATTGGGACAAAGGGGAAGCTTTCTTT.

The chain employs TRBV7-2 and TRBJ1-3, with unresolved D. The CDR3 consists of 16 residues. Germline assignment: CDR1 SGHTA and CDR2 FQGNSA. Trimming shortened V by 1 base and J by 0 bases, and 10 bases separated the two germline ends. For the CDR3, the DNA is TGTGCCAGCAGCTTAGTTGCAGGCGTCTCTGGAAACACCATATATTTT. The encoded protein is CASSLVAGVSGNTIYF.

Only one count was recorded for this clone. The gene calls are TRBV25-1 and TRBJ2-1; 8 bases align to TRBD2. In germline, CDR1 is MGHDK, CDR2 SYGVNS. This CDR3 is built from 15 residues. Germline trimming cut 1 base from V and 7 bases from J; bases unmatched to any gene: 6. The CDR3 coding sequence is TGTGCCAGCAGTGAATTGGGAAGCGGGAGTAATGAGCAGTTCTTC. This encodes CASSELGSGSNEQFF.

The V call is TRBV27, the J call TRBJ2-7, with unresolved D. The CDR3 covers 13 residues. Trimming stripped 0 bases from V and 5 bases from J, with 8 bases between. Per the germline V gene, CDR1 is MNHEY and CDR2 is SMNVEV (reference sequence). CDR3 residues: CASSLSYIHEQYF. Here the CDR3 DNA reads TGTGCCAGCAGTTTATCTTACATCCACGAGCAGTACTTC.

This clone was observed a handful of times. This chain uses TRBV29-1 with TRBJ1-1; D is possibly TRBD1 (6 bases). Germline assignment: CDR1 SQVTM and CDR2 ANQGSEA. V lost 7 bases and J 8 bases, leaving 11 bases between the germline ends. The length of the CDR3 is 10 residues. The CDR3 DNA sequence: TGCAGCGCTCTACAGGGAGAAGCTTTCTTT. It yields the protein CSALQGEAFF.

V usage is TRBV19 and J usage is TRBJ1-2; 9 bases match TRBD1. The trim removed 7 bases at V and 3 bases at J, leaving 6 bases unmatched. Germline CDR1 and CDR2: LNHDA and SQIVND (reference sequence). The CDR3 has 14 residues. As DNA, the CDR3 is TGTGCCAGTACCTGGGGACAGGGTGACTATGGCTACACCTTC. Protein product: CASTWGQGDYGYTF.

The rearrangement uses TRBV7-3 and TRBJ2-1; tentative D call: TRBD1 (5 bases). The CDR3 spans 15 residues. Germline V lookup: CDR1 SGHTA, CDR2 FQGTGA. Trimming left V 3 bases short and J 0 bases short, with 9 bases between. This chain's CDR3 is CASSLVGASYNEQFF. The DNA for the CDR3 is TGTGCCAGCAGCTTGGTTGGGGCCTCCTACAATGAGCAGTTCTTC.

This clone was observed a few times. The gene calls are TRBV11-1 and TRBJ1-6, with 8 positions matching TRBD1. Germline CDR1 SGHAT, CDR2 FQDESV (reference sequence). This CDR3 is 14 amino acids long. The trim removed 6 bases at V and 8 bases at J, leaving 6 bases unmatched. CDR3 protein: CASRSGQAYSPLHF. The CDR3 bases are TGTGCCAGCAGATCGGGACAGGCCTATTCACCCCTCCACTTT.

The chain carries TRBV13 and TRBJ1-2; maybe TRBD1 (6 bases). This CDR3 spans 14 amino acids. Trimming shortened V by 2 bases and J by 3 bases, and 10 bases separated the two germline ends. Germline assignment: CDR1 PRHDT and CDR2 FYEKMQ (reference sequence). The CDR3 DNA sequence: TGTGCCAGCAGCTTAACAGGGCCCTACTATGGCTACACCTTC. Translation: CASSLTGPYYGYTF.

J is TRBJ2-7 and V is TRBV19; D possibly corresponds to TRBD2 (6 bases). V gave up 3 bases and J gave up 2 bases, with 14 bases separating them. This CDR3 spans 15 amino acids. In germline, CDR1 is LNHDA, CDR2 SQIVND (reference sequence). CDR3 in amino acids: CASSIGSGGAYEQYF. CDR3 nucleotides: TGTGCCAGTAGTATTGGTAGCGGAGGGGCCTACGAGCAGTACTTC.

The chain has TRBV6-4 and TRBJ2-1; D possibly corresponds to TRBD1 (6 bases). The germline CDR1 and CDR2 sequences are MRHNA and SNTAGT. Trimming stripped 4 bases from V and 9 bases from J, with 13 bases between. This CDR3 comprises 13 residues. The CDR3 region has the DNA TGTGCCAGCAGTGCAGGGGACGTAGGTGAGCAGTTCTTC. Protein: CASSAGDVGEQFF.

The chain links TRBV6-1 to TRBJ2-3, with a tentative D call TRBD2 (5 bases). CDR1 and CDR2 from the germline V gene are MNHNS and SASEGT. The germline V and J ends were trimmed by 6 bases and 5 bases, with 18 bases remaining between them. This CDR3 has 15 amino acids. In DNA form, the CDR3 reads TGTGCCAGCAGATCGGACGGGAAAAGGGTAGATACGCAGTATTTT. This encodes CASRSDGKRVDTQYF.

V gene TRBV7-2 combines with J gene TRBJ2-7; 8 positions agree with TRBD2. Germline lookup yields CDR1 SGHTA and CDR2 FQGNSA. The J segment lost 2 bases and the V segment lost 1 base, leaving 10 bases of the junction unmatched. The CDR3 is 17 residues long. As DNA, the CDR3 is TGTGCCAGCAGCTTAGGAGGACGAGCGGGAGTCCCCTACGAGCAGTACTTC. Protein sequence: CASSLGGRAGVPYEQYF.

The rearrangement uses TRBV7-9 and TRBJ2-7, with D perhaps matching TRBD2 (7 bases). The V end lost 4 bases, the J end lost 1 base, and 17 bases lay between the germline ends. The length of the CDR3 is 16 residues. Germline V gene sequence: CDR1 SEHNR, CDR2 FQNEAQ (reference sequence). The CDR3 DNA follows: TGTGCCAGCAGCTCCGCCGGGGCGGGGGCTTCCTACGAGCAGTACTTC. Encoded protein: CASSSAGAGASYEQYF.

The chain has TRBV6-1 and TRBJ2-1, with D possibly TRBD2 on 5 matching bases. The CDR3 runs 15 residues. The germline gives CDR1 MNHNS, CDR2 SASEGT. With 7 bases removed from V and 8 bases from J, the gap between germline ends came to 21 bases. CDR3 sequence (DNA): TGTGCCAGCACGAGCCGGGGAAGCCACACGGATGAGCAGTTCTTC. Translating gives CASTSRGSHTDEQFF.

The chain carries TRBV5-4 and TRBJ1-1; D remains unclear. Germline CDR1 reads SGHNT; CDR2 reads YYREEE (reference sequence). Trimming took off 5 bases at V and 1 base at J, with 12 bases between the two ends. This CDR3 has 14 amino acids. This chain's CDR3 is CASSQITENTEAFF. CDR3 DNA sequence: TGTGCCAGCAGTCAAATAACAGAGAACACTGAAGCTTTCTTT.

The chain combines TRBV4-1 with TRBJ2-2; D is perhaps TRBD1 (6 bases). V was cut by 10 bases and J by 4 bases, with 13 bases left in between. The CDR3 sequence is 13 residues long. Germline lookup yields CDR1 MGHRA and CDR2 YSYEKL. CDR3 coding DNA: TGCGCCACCCAACAGGGATTCACCGGGGAGCTGTTTTTT. Protein: CATQQGFTGELFF.

The V gene is TRBV4-3, the J gene TRBJ1-3; 7 nucleotides align to TRBD1. This CDR3 has 16 amino acids. Germline CDR1 reads LGHNA; CDR2 reads YSLEER. Losses at the gene ends were 5 bases for V and 1 base for J; bases not matched to a gene: 8. The CDR3 DNA sequence: TGCGCCAGCAGCGAGGGGGCGGGGGGTTCTGGAAACACCATATATTTT. Translating it yields CASSEGAGGSGNTIYF.

The gene calls are TRBV7-3 and TRBJ2-5; possibly TRBD1 for D (6 bases). The germline V gene encodes CDR1 SGHTA and CDR2 FQGTGA. The CDR3 contains 16 residues. With 5 bases removed from V and 5 bases from J, the gap between germline ends came to 21 bases. The CDR3 here is CASSLGGNSIQETQYF. The CDR3 region has the DNA TGTGCCAGCAGCCTAGGGGGAAACTCTATACAGGAGACCCAGTACTTC.

The V and J genes are TRBV7-9 and TRBJ2-7; 10 nucleotides match TRBD2. The CDR3 length is 15 residues. Germline lookup yields CDR1 SEHNR and CDR2 FQNEAQ (reference sequence). J gave up 2 bases and V 4 bases, and 5 bases lay outside the gene matches. Written as DNA, the CDR3 is TGTGCCAGCAGCTCGACTAGCGGGCTAACCTACGAGCAGTACTTC. Its protein is CASSSTSGLTYEQYF.

The rearrangement joins TRBV30 to TRBJ2-7, with 9 positions matching TRBD2. The germline V gene encodes CDR1 GTSNPN and CDR2 SVGIG (reference sequence). The CDR3 sequence is 15 residues long. The ends lost 2 bases at V and 2 bases at J; junction bases unmatched: 7. The CDR3 nucleotides are TGTGCCTGGAGTCCCCTAGCGGGGCCTCCCTACGAGCAGTACTTC. Amino acid sequence: CAWSPLAGPPYEQYF. The full variable domain, in which reference TRBV30 and TRBJ2-7 provide the parts outside the CDR3, is SQTIHQWPATLVQPVGSPLSLECTVEGTSNPNLYWYRQAAGRGLQLLFYSVGIGQISSEVPQNLSASRPQDRQFILSSKKLLLSDSGFYLCAWSPLAGPPYEQYFGPGTRLTVT.

This clone was counted between two and nine times. The V gene is TRBV4-3, the J gene TRBJ2-1, with a possible D match to TRBD1 (7 bases). The CDR3 has 16 residues. Germline V gives CDR1 LGHNA, CDR2 YSLEER. Trimming left V 4 bases short and J 4 bases short, with 17 bases between. The CDR3 DNA follows: TGCGCCAGCAGCCCCTTTGGCAGGGGGGTTTACAATGAGCAGTTCTTC. It yields the protein CASSPFGRGVYNEQFF.

The gene calls are TRBV9 and TRBJ1-6, with 8 bases identical to TRBD1. CDR1 SGDLS and CDR2 YYNGEE come from the germline V gene. The junction had 5 bases not matched to a gene; V was cut back by 3 bases and J by 9 bases. The CDR3 totals 14 residues. The CDR3 sequence is CASSATGEGSPLHF. Here the CDR3 DNA reads TGTGCCAGCAGCGCGACAGGGGAAGGTTCACCCCTCCACTTT. Looking up the rest from reference TRBV9 and TRBJ1-6 gives the full variable domain: DSGVTQTPKHLITATGQRVTLRCSPRSGDLSVYWYQQSLDQGLQFLIQYYNGEERAKGNILERFSAQQFPDLHSELNLSSLELGDSALYFCASSATGEGSPLHFGNGTRLTVT.

The chain employs TRBV19 and TRBJ1-5; 9 nucleotides match TRBD1. V lost 3 bases and J lost 6; bases outside the gene matches: 3. The CDR3 runs 14 residues. CDR1 and CDR2 from the germline V gene are LNHDA and SQIVND (reference sequence). CDR3 DNA sequence: TGTGCCAGTAGTATTGGGACAGGGATTCAGCCCCAGCATTTT. Translation gives CASSIGTGIQPQHF.

With regard to this clone: Other DNA sequences in this sample translate to the same CDR3. The chain is built from TRBV2 and TRBJ1-2; possible D gene TRBD1, 6 bases. Germline V gene sequence: CDR1 SNHLY, CDR2 FYNNEI. The CDR3 is made up of 14 amino acids. The V gene lost 3 bases and the J gene lost 4 bases, with 12 bases spanning the gap. The DNA for the CDR3 is TGTGCCAGCAGTGATAGGACAGCACCCTATGGCTACACCTTC. Amino acid sequence: CASSDRTAPYGYTF.

The chain carries TRBV7-2 and TRBJ1-1, with D tentatively TRBD1 (5 bases). The CDR3 runs 13 residues. Trimming shortened V by 5 bases and J by 0 bases, and 7 bases separated the two germline ends. Germline lookup yields CDR1 SGHTA and CDR2 FQGNSA. The DNA of the CDR3 is TGTGCCAGCAGCCTACAGGTGAACACTGAAGCTTTCTTT. This translates into CASSLQVNTEAFF.

V is TRBV6-8 and J is TRBJ1-2; 10 bases are a match to TRBD1. Germline V gene lookup returns CDR1 MNHGY and CDR2 SAAAGT. V was pared by 6 bases and J by 8 bases, with 15 bases of the junction left unmatched. The CDR3 length is 16 residues. The CDR3 DNA reads as TGTGCCAGCAGCAGGCTTGGGACAGGGGATCAAGGGGGCTACACCTTC. Translated: CASSRLGTGDQGGYTF.